The 29 T cell receptor beta chains in this list originate from one sample, sequenced in a study of T cells in women clearing cervical HPV infection. Only in-frame clones appear in the TCRdb table, and some are missing; sequencing was by immunoSEQ multiplex PCR. The listing contains about 21,000 clones. The sample comprised blood buffy coat. The receptors were gathered from a woman aged 18-69 years with a cervical HPV16 infection that either progressed to CIN3+ or cleared (not recorded which).

With respect to this clone: The CDR3 extends 3 residues past the end of the read, so its final part is completed from the germline J gene. The J gene is TRBJ2-7, the V gene TRBV6-9; a possible D gene is TRBD1 (5 bases). There are 14 residues in the CDR3. CDR1 MNHGY and CDR2 SVAAGI come from the germline V gene. Trimming cost V 5 bases and J 1 base, with 12 bases left between them. The CDR3 bases that were read are TGTGCCAGCAGTGGAAGGGGAAATTCCTACGAG. Residues: CASSGRGNSYE. The full CDR3 reads CASSGRGNSYEQYF.

In the case of this clone: The read terminates 3 residues ahead of where the CDR3 ends, so the germline J gene completes it. The J gene is TRBJ1-2, the V gene TRBV19; D uncertain. CDR3 length: 16 amino acids. Germline V gene lookup returns CDR1 LNHDA and CDR2 SQIVND (reference sequence). The CDR3 reads CASSIGGGRSTDTYTF. Partial CDR3 DNA: TGTGCCAGTAGTATAGGTGGCGGGAGGAGCACAGATACC.

With respect to this clone: The read gets to within 3 residues of the CDR3 end, and the germline J gene fills in the rest. V gene TRBV6-2 or TRBV6-3 combines with J gene TRBJ1-6; D unresolved. Per the germline V gene, CDR1 is MNHEY and CDR2 is SVGEGT. The CDR3 contains 13 residues. V lost 5 bases and J 7 bases, leaving 9 bases between the germline ends. The CDR3 here is CASSTRHNSPLHF. CDR3 DNA, as far as it was read: TGTGCCAGCAGTACGCGACACAATTCACCC.

Concerning this clone: The read gets to within 3 residues of the CDR3 end, and the germline J gene fills in the rest. This chain connects TRBV20-1 to TRBJ2-7; 9 bases match TRBD2. J gave up 2 bases and V 5 bases, and 10 bases lay outside the gene matches. The CDR3 runs to 15 residues. The germline CDR1 and CDR2 sequences are DFQATT and SNEGSKA (reference sequence). CDR3 DNA, as far as it was read: TGCAGTGCTCCCTCTCCGACTAGCGGAACCTACGAG. The encoded protein is CSAPSPTSGTYE. The whole CDR3 protein reads CSAPSPTSGTYEQYF.

Details on this clone: The read ends 3 residues early relative to the CDR3; the germline J gene fills the gap. V is TRBV19 and J is TRBJ2-1; possibly TRBD2 for D (6 bases). The CDR3 is 15 residues long. The germline gives CDR1 LNHDA, CDR2 SQIVND (reference sequence). The V and J ends lost 3 bases and 6 bases respectively, with 15 bases between them. Partial CDR3 DNA: TGTGCCAGTAGTATTGGGCTAGCCGGGAGCAATGAG. Protein product: CASSIGLAGSNE. The whole CDR3 sequence is CASSIGLAGSNEQFF.

For this clone: Sequencing ends 3 residues short of the CDR3 end; the germline J gene provides the rest. The V call is TRBV5-1, the J call TRBJ2-2; TRBD1 agrees at 9 bases. CDR1 and CDR2 (germline): SGHRS, YFSETQ. CDR3 length equals 16 residues. Trimming took 0 bases from V and 6 from J; bases not matched to a gene: 6. CDR3 DNA (partial): TGCGCCAGCAGCTTGGGGACAGGGGTTTCCGCCGGGGAG. Amino acids: CASSLGTGVSAGE. The full CDR3 sequence reads CASSLGTGVSAGELFF.

Turning to this clone: With the read ending 3 residues before the CDR3 end, the germline J gene is used to fill in that end. The rearrangement uses TRBV7-8 and TRBJ1-1; a possible D gene is TRBD1 (5 bases). V lost 1 base and J lost 4, with 10 bases in between. The length of the CDR3 is 14 residues. From germline, CDR1 is SGHVS and CDR2 FQNEAQ. CDR3 bases read: TGTGCCAGCAGCTTAGGTCCAGGGCCCACTGAA. Protein sequence: CASSLGPGPTE. The entire CDR3 sequence reads CASSLGPGPTEAFF.

Details on this clone: With the read ending 3 residues before the CDR3 end, the germline J gene is used to fill in that end. The chain is built from TRBV7-8 and TRBJ2-1, with a weak D call TRBD1 (6 bases). The CDR3 is made up of 16 amino acids. Germline V gene sequence: CDR1 SGHVS, CDR2 FQNEAQ. Trimming removed 0 bases at V and 7 bases at J, with 16 bases between. The CDR3 bases that were read are TGTGCCAGCAGCTTAGCGGGGTCGGGACACGTGAATGAG. Its protein is CASSLAGSGHVNE. The entire CDR3 is CASSLAGSGHVNEQFF.

A word on this clone: The CDR3 end falls 3 residues outside the read, so it is completed with the germline J gene. The chain joins TRBV2 to TRBJ2-2; 8 bases are shared with TRBD1. Germline V gives CDR1 SNHLY, CDR2 FYNNEI. This CDR3 has 13 residues. The J segment lost 7 bases and the V segment lost 6 bases, leaving 4 bases of the junction unmatched. The CDR3 DNA, read in part, is TGTGCCAGCAGAGGACAGGGCGGCGGGGAG. Its protein product is CASRGQGGGE. The CDR3 in full is CASRGQGGGELFF.

Partial CDR3 DNA: TGTGCCAGCAGCCGGACTAGCGGTGCGAACAATGAG. This codes for CASSRTSGANNE. The full-length CDR3 reads as CASSRTSGANNEQFF. This rearrangement joins TRBV2 to TRBJ2-1; the match to TRBD2 covers 10 bases. The CDR3 extends 3 residues past the end of the read, so its final part is completed from the germline J gene. This CDR3 is built from 15 residues. The trim removed 6 bases at V and 5 bases at J, leaving 7 bases unmatched. The germline gives CDR1 SNHLY, CDR2 FYNNEI. Drawing the rest from reference TRBV2 and TRBJ2-1, the complete variable domain is EPEVTQTPSHQVTQMGQEVILRCVPISNHLYFYWYRQILGQKVEFLVSFYNNEISEKSEIFDDQFSVERPDGSNFTLKIRSTKLEDSAMYFCASSRTSGANNEQFFGPGTRLTVL.

The CDR3 DNA, read in part, is TGTGCTAGTGGTTTGGTACACGGGGGTTACAATGAG. Amino acid sequence: CASGLVHGGYNE. The CDR3 as a whole reads CASGLVHGGYNEQFF. V is TRBV12-5 and J is TRBJ2-1, with D possibly TRBD2 on 6 matching bases. The CDR3 end is not reached by the read, which stops 3 residues before it; the germline J gene fills it in. Germline CDR1 reads LGHNT; CDR2 reads FRNRAP. The V and J ends lost 0 bases and 4 bases respectively, with 10 bases between them. This CDR3 has 15 residues.

As regards this clone: The missing CDR3 end, 3 residues past where the read stops, is filled in from the germline J gene. The V call is TRBV28, the J call TRBJ2-7; D perhaps matches TRBD2 (6 bases). The CDR3 has 15 amino acids. With 2 bases removed from V and 6 bases from J, the gap between germline ends came to 17 bases. Germline values: CDR1 MDHEN, CDR2 SYDVKM. This CDR3 is CASSLTPSSGGEQYF. CDR3 DNA, as far as it was read: TGTGCCAGCAGTTTAACCCCTTCCTCCGGGGGCGAG.

This CDR3 is CASSPSGNYGYTF. CDR3 DNA (partial): TGTGCCAGTTCTCCCTCAGGGAACTATGGC. The genes are TRBV28 and TRBJ1-2, with TRBD1 as a possible D gene (5 bases). Read data end 3 residues before the CDR3 end; the end is taken from the germline J gene. Trimming removed 9 bases at V and 2 bases at J, with 13 bases between. Germline assignment: CDR1 MDHEN and CDR2 SYDVKM. This CDR3 has 13 amino acids.

On this clone itself: Read data end 3 residues before the CDR3 end; the end is taken from the germline J gene. The chain combines TRBV11-3 with TRBJ2-5; D is undetermined. The V end was cut by 3 bases, the J end by 1 base, with 6 bases between. Germline V gene sequence: CDR1 SGHNT, CDR2 YENEEA. This CDR3 comprises 13 residues. The CDR3 bases that were read are TGTGCCAGCAGCTTCAATTTCCAAGAGACC. Amino acids: CASSFNFQET. The full CDR3 protein reads CASSFNFQETQYF.

Regarding this clone: From the germline J gene comes the end of the CDR3, since the read stops 3 residues before it. The chain has TRBV27 and TRBJ2-1; 13 bases line up with TRBD2. The length of the CDR3 is 19 residues. Trimming cost V 4 bases and J 2 bases; bases outside gene matches: 11. Germline V gene sequence: CDR1 MNHEY, CDR2 SMNVEV (reference sequence). The CDR3 region is CASSYRRTSGRYTYNEQFF. Incomplete CDR3 DNA: TGTGCCAGCAGTTATAGAAGGACTAGCGGGAGATATACCTACAATGAG.

As regards this clone: The CDR3 goes on 3 residues after the read ends, and that part is filled in from the germline J gene. The genes are TRBV14 and TRBJ2-5, with a tentative D call TRBD2 (5 bases). The CDR3 totals 15 residues. The germline V gene has CDR1 SGHDN and CDR2 FVKESK. Deletions cut 5 bases from V and 2 bases from J, with 15 bases between. This CDR3 is CASSSYPGYQETQYF. The DNA read from the CDR3 is TGTGCCAGCAGCAGTTACCCGGGGTATCAAGAGACC. The full variable domain, its missing parts supplied by reference TRBV14 and TRBJ2-5, is EAGVTQFPSHSVIEKGQTVTLRCDPISGHDNLYWYRRVMGKEIKFLLHFVKESKQDESGMPNNRFLAERTGGTYSTLKVQPAELEDSGVYFCASSSYPGYQETQYFGPGTRLLVL.

Of note for this clone: The DNA ends 3 residues before the CDR3 does, and the rest of the CDR3 is filled in from the germline J gene. The chain recombines TRBV5-4 with TRBJ2-2; TRBD2 matches 10 bases. CDR3 size: 15 residues. V shed 4 bases and J 5 bases; nucleotides not matched to a gene: 5. Germline assignment: CDR1 SGHNT and CDR2 YYREEE (reference sequence). CDR3 amino acids: CASSRGTSDTGELFF. Partial CDR3 DNA: TGTGCCAGCAGCCGCGGGACTAGCGATACCGGGGAG.

On this clone: Read data end 3 residues before the CDR3 end; the end is taken from the germline J gene. This chain joins TRBV9 and TRBJ2-1, with TRBD2 matching over 8 bases. Germline CDR1 and CDR2: SGDLS and YYNGEE. This CDR3 contains 17 residues. Unmatched junction bases numbered 10, after V lost 4 bases and J lost 1 base. The CDR3 bases that were read are TGTGCCAGCAGCCCCGGACTAGCCCGCCGGTCCTACAATGAG. It is translated as CASSPGLARRSYNE. The complete CDR3 sequence is CASSPGLARRSYNEQFF.

CDR3 DNA, as far as it was read: TGTGCCAGCAGCCAAGAGGTCAGGGTGACG. Translation gives CASSQEVRVT. The whole CDR3 protein is CASSQEVRVTQYF. The rearrangement joins TRBV3-1 (or the pseudogene TRBV3-2) to TRBJ2-3; D is perhaps TRBD1 (5 bases). The read ends 3 residues early relative to the CDR3; the germline J gene fills the gap. This CDR3 has 13 residues. Germline V gene sequence: CDR1 LGHDT, CDR2 YNNKEL (reference sequence).

With respect to this clone: The CDR3 end falls 3 residues outside the read, so it is completed with the germline J gene. This chain links TRBV12-3 or TRBV12-4 with TRBJ2-2; D unresolved. The CDR3 covers 15 residues. Trimming pared 7 bases from V and 8 bases from J, leaving 20 bases between. This CDR3 reads CASTPRVASLGELFF. The part of the CDR3 DNA that was read is TGTGCCAGCACCCCAAGGGTCGCGAGTTTAGGGGAG.

In the case of this clone: The read halts 3 residues ahead of the CDR3 end, with the missing end drawn from the germline J gene. This sequence joins TRBV30 and TRBJ1-2; D is unresolved. Germline loops: CDR1 GTSNPN, CDR2 SVGIG (reference sequence). Trimming stripped 8 bases from V and 2 bases from J, with 12 bases between. The CDR3 extends over 12 amino acids. This CDR3 reads CAQTTVNYGYTF. The DNA read from the CDR3 is TGTGCCCAAACAACAGTGAACTATGGC.

Comment on this clone: The sequenced fragment ends 3 residues before the CDR3 boundary, so the rest is inferred from the germline J gene. The chain carries TRBV18 and TRBJ2-1; no reliable D call. Germline V gene lookup returns CDR1 KGHSH and CDR2 LQKENI. Trimming removed 8 bases at V and 5 bases at J, with 13 bases between. The CDR3 consists of 13 residues. CDR3 DNA, as far as it was read: TGTGCCAGCGCAGTATTACCACACAATGAG. Protein sequence: CASAVLPHNE. The complete CDR3 protein is CASAVLPHNEQFF. The full variable domain, in which reference TRBV18 and TRBJ2-1 provide the parts outside the CDR3, is NAGVMQNPRHLVRRRGQEARLRCSPMKGHSHVYWYRQLPEEGLKFMVYLQKENIIDESGMPKERFSAEFPKEGPSILRIQQVVRGDSAAYFCASAVLPHNEQFFGPGTRLTVL.

Concerning this clone itself: The read finishes 3 residues shy of the CDR3 end, and the germline J gene is used to complete it. This chain uses TRBV7-9 with TRBJ2-7, with TRBD1 matching over 8 bases. This CDR3 has 14 amino acids. V lost 5 bases to trimming and J lost 6 bases; unmatched junction nucleotides: 9. Germline V lookup: CDR1 SEHNR, CDR2 FQNEAQ (reference sequence). Incomplete CDR3 DNA: TGTGCCAGCAGCCCCCCGGGACAGGTGGCCGAG. Amino acid sequence: CASSPPGQVAE. The full CDR3 reads CASSPPGQVAEQYF. Variable domain in full (rest from reference TRBV7-9 and TRBJ2-7): DTGVSQNPRHKITKRGQNVTFRCDPISEHNRLYWYRQTLGQGPEFLTYFQNEAQLEKSRLLSDRFSAERPKGSFSTLEIQRTEQGDSAMYLCASSPPGQVAEQYFGPGTRLTVT.

Comment on this clone: The read falls 3 residues short of the CDR3 end, and the missing part is taken from the germline J gene. V gene TRBV5-1 combines with J gene TRBJ2-5; weak D call: TRBD1 (6 bases). The germline V gene has CDR1 SGHRS and CDR2 YFSETQ. With 2 bases removed from V and 1 base from J, the gap between germline ends came to 9 bases. This CDR3 is 14 amino acids long. CDR3: CASSFQGFQETQYF. The part of the CDR3 DNA that was read is TGCGCCAGCAGCTTTCAGGGGTTCCAAGAGACC.

For this clone: The missing CDR3 end, 3 residues past where the read stops, is filled in from the germline J gene. V usage is TRBV7-8 and J usage is TRBJ1-5; the match to TRBD1 covers 9 bases. V shed 5 bases, J shed 1 base, and the junction held 6 bases outside the gene matches. Per the germline V gene, CDR1 is SGHVS and CDR2 is FQNEAQ. CDR3 length: 16 amino acids. CDR3 DNA, as far as it was read: TGTGCCAGCAGCGGTAGGGACAGGGTGAGCAATCAGCCC. Encoded protein: CASSGRDRVSNQP. The whole CDR3 sequence reads CASSGRDRVSNQPQHF.

This CDR3 reads CASSSPSATGNEQFF. The part of the CDR3 DNA that was read is TGTGCCAGCAGCTCTCCTAGCGCCACCGGCAATGAG. The chain links TRBV7-9 to TRBJ2-1; D might be TRBD2 (6 bases). The CDR3 end is not reached by the read, which stops 3 residues before it; the germline J gene fills it in. This CDR3 spans 15 amino acids. The germline gives CDR1 SEHNR, CDR2 FQNEAQ (reference sequence). Trimming removed 4 bases from V and 6 bases from J, with 16 bases in between.

About this clone itself: The CDR3 end lies 3 residues beyond the end of the read and is filled in from the germline J gene. The V gene is TRBV29-1, the J gene TRBJ2-3; 7 positions match TRBD1. The germline V gene has CDR1 SQVTM and CDR2 ANQGSEA. The CDR3 sequence is 14 residues long. The junction had 6 bases not matched to a gene; V was cut back by 0 bases and J by 6 bases. The sequenced part of the CDR3 DNA is TGCAGCGTTGAAGACAGAAAGGGGGCGGATACG. Its protein product is CSVEDRKGADT. The full CDR3 sequence reads CSVEDRKGADTQYF.

With regard to this clone: From the germline J gene comes the end of the CDR3, since the read stops 3 residues before it. The chain combines TRBV11-2 with TRBJ2-5; possibly TRBD1 for D (6 bases). The CDR3 runs 14 residues. Germline V gene lookup returns CDR1 SGHAT and CDR2 FQNNGV. V dropped 3 bases and J dropped 2 bases, with 10 bases sitting between them. CDR3 DNA (partial): TGTGCCAGCAGCTTTGGGACACAACAAGAGACC. It codes for CASSFGTQQET. The entire CDR3 is CASSFGTQQETQYF.

Remarks on this clone: The observed sequence ends 3 residues before the CDR3 terminus, with the missing tail filled in from the germline J gene. The rearrangement links TRBV6-1 to TRBJ1-2; 7 bases fit TRBD1. V dropped 0 bases and J dropped 6; count of bases not matched to a gene: 10. The CDR3 has 16 amino acids. The V gene's germline CDR1 is MNHNS and CDR2 SASEGT. The CDR3 here is CASSEAPGRGFNGYTF. The sequenced CDR3 bases are TGTGCCAGCAGTGAAGCGCCCGGCAGGGGGTTTAATGGC.